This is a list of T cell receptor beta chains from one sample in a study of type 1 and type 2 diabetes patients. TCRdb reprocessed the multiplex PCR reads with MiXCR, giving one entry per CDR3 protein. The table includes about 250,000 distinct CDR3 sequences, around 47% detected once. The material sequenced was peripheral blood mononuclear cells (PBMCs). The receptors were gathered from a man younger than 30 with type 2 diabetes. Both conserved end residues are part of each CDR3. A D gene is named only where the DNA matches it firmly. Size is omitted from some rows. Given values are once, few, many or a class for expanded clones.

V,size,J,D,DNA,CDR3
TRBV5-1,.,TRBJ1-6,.,TGTGCCAGCACCCCGGACAGTGGGTCTTATTCACCCCTCCACTTT,CASTPDSGSYSPLHF
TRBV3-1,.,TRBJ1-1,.,TGTGCCAGCAGCCAGGTGGGGACTGAAGCTTTCTTT,CASSQVGTEAFF
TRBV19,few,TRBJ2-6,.,TGTGCCAGTAGTACAAGGGGGAGTGGGGCCAACGTCCTGACTTTC,CASSTRGSGANVLTF
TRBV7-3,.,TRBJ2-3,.,TGTGCCAGCAGCGCCTCTCCGCTAGGAACAGATACGCAGTATTTT,CASSASPLGTDTQYF
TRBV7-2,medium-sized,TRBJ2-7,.,TGTGCCAGCAGCTCCAGGACTGACGAGCAGTACTTC,CASSSRTDEQYF
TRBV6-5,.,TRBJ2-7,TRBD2,TGTGCCAGCAGTTACGACGGGAGGGGGGAGCAGTACTTC,CASSYDGRGEQYF
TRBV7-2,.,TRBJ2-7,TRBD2,TGTGCCAGCAGCCAAGATCCGAGAGCGGGATCCTACGAGCAGTACTTC,CASSQDPRAGSYEQYF
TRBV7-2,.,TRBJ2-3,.,TGTGCCAGCAATGAGAGAAGCTCCACAGATACGCAGTATTTT,CASNERSSTDTQYF
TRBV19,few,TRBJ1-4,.,TGTGCCAGTAGTATCGGCGGTGGGGGGGGAAGAGGAAAACTGTTTTTT,CASSIGGGGGRGKLFF
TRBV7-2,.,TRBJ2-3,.,TGTGCCAGCAGCTTGGGTCATACGCAGTATTTT,CASSLGHTQYF
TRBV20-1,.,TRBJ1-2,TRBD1,TGCAGTGCTCCATGGACAGGGAAGAGCGGCCATGGCTACACCTTC,CSAPWTGKSGHGYTF
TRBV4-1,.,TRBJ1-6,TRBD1,TGCGCCAGCAGCCAAGGTAGGGGACAGGGTTCACCCCTCCACTTT,CASSQGRGQGSPLHF
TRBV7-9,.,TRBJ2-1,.,TGTGCCAGCAGCCTTCCGGACACCTTTTACAATGAGCAGTTCTTC,CASSLPDTFYNEQFF
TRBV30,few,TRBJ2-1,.,TGTGCTACACAGGGCGAAGGTGAGCAGTTCTTC,CATQGEGEQFF
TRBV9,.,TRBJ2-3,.,TGTGCCAGCAGCGTAGCCCCCCACGGCACAGATACGCAGTATTTT,CASSVAPHGTDTQYF
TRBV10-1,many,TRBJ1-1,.,TGCGCCAGCAGTGCAGGGCAGCTGAACACTGAAGCTTTCTTT,CASSAGQLNTEAFF
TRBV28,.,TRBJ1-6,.,TGTGCCAGCAGTATTGGACAGCGCCTCCACTTT,CASSIGQRLHF
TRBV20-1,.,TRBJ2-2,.,TGCAGTGCTAAGGATCATCAATCGCACACCGGGGAGCTGTTTTTT,CSAKDHQSHTGELFF
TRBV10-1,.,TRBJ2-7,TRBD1,TGCGCCAGACGGACAGGGTCCTCCTACGAGCAGTACTTC,CARRTGSSYEQYF
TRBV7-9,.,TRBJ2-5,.,TGTGCCAGCAGCGGCGAGGGGTACCAAGAGACCCAGTACTTC,CASSGEGYQETQYF
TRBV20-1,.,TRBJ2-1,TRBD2,TGCAGTGCTAGGAACCCTACTAGCGCCAACTCCTACAATGAGCAGTTCTTC,CSARNPTSANSYNEQFF
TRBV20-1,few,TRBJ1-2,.,TGCAGTGCTAGAGTATGGGGGGACGGCTACACCTTC,CSARVWGDGYTF
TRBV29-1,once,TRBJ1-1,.,TGCAGCGTTAGGAGGGGGGACACTGAAGCTTTCTTT,CSVRRGDTEAFF
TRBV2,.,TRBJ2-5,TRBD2,TGTGCCAGCAGTGCGTCTTTGCTAGCGGGGGAGCTTCAAGAGACCCAGTACTTC,CASSASLLAGELQETQYF
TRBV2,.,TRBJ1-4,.,TGTGCCAGCAATAGACAGGCAACTAATGAAAAACTGTTTTTT,CASNRQATNEKLFF
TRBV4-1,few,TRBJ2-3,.,TGCGCCAGCAGCCAAGAGGGGCCCAGCACAGATACGCAGTATTTT,CASSQEGPSTDTQYF
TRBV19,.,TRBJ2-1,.,TGTGCCAGTTCCAAGACCCATGAGCAGTTCTTC,CASSKTHEQFF
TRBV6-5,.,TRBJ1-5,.,TGTGCCAGCAGCAGACCGGGACATAATCAGCCCCAGCATTTT,CASSRPGHNQPQHF
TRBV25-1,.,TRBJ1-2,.,TGTGCCAGCAGTGAATATTTGGGGGATGGCTACACCTTC,CASSEYLGDGYTF
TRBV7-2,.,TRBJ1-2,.,TGTGCCAGCAGCTTAGTTTCGGGGACCTATGGCTACACCTTC,CASSLVSGTYGYTF
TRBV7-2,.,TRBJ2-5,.,TGTGCCAGCAGTGACTACCCAAGGTACCAAGAGACCCAGTACTTC,CASSDYPRYQETQYF
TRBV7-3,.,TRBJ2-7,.,TGTGCCAGCAGCCAAAACTTAGCCTACGAGCAGTACTTC,CASSQNLAYEQYF
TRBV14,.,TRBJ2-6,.,TGTGCCAGCAGCCCCAAGGCTAACCCCCTCTCTGGGGCCAACGTCCTGACTTTC,CASSPKANPLSGANVLTF